This TCR beta chain stems from a study of cytomegalovirus exposure and HLA in healthy donors. This PCR relied on a set of 60 Vbeta primers and 13 Jbeta primers. The protocol was immunoSEQ multiplex PCR, while the TCRdb copy is restricted to in-frame clones and leaves out a portion. This table has 40,000 to 50,000 clones, about 70% appearing once. At collection, donors were nominally healthy, but unrecorded immune exposures were probable. The sample was PBMCs. The TCR was taken from a young man in good health and CMV-seronegative.

CDR3 nucleotides: TGTGCCAGCAGCAAAACCGGGACTAGCGGGGCCTCGGAGCAGTTCTTC. Amino acids: CASSKTGTSGASEQFF. The genes are TRBV6-4 and TRBJ2-1; 13 bases match TRBD2. The CDR3 runs to 16 residues. V trimming: 6 bases; J trimming: 10 bases; junction bases outside the gene matches: 12. CDR1 and CDR2 (germline): MRHNA, SNTAGT.